The 11 T cell receptor beta chains listed next were all sequenced from one sample in a study of Ad26.COV2.S vaccination and SARS-CoV-2 variants. Regarding treatment: some 20 received Ad26.COV2.S at low or high dose, single or two shots; roughly 5 received placebo; per-sample allocation not given. Sample collection was performed on day 63 after the first vaccine or placebo injection. This table comes from immunoSEQ multiplex PCR, and its TCRdb copy is limited to in-frame clones, with some not included. The table has 510,000 or so clones, around 85% seen once; the top ten hold roughly 13%. Sample: peripheral blood, taken in a trial of Ad26.COV2.S vaccine versus placebo. The source of these receptors is a person aged 18-60 years who received the Ad26.COV2.S COVID-19 vaccine or a placebo.

This chain links TRBV7-9 with TRBJ2-1; D unresolved. Germline assignment: CDR1 SEHNR and CDR2 FQNEAQ (reference sequence). The CDR3 consists of 12 residues. The V and J ends lost 1 base and 13 bases respectively, with 11 bases between them. CDR3 in amino acids: CASSLETGGQFF. The CDR3 DNA sequence: TGTGCCAGCAGCTTAGAGACGGGTGGTCAGTTCTTC.

The V gene is TRBV12-2, the J gene TRBJ2-7; TRBD2 is the table's D call, not checked against the DNA. TRBV12-2 is a known pseudogene. The CDR3 length is 17 residues. The CDR3 DNA reads TGTGCAAGTCGCTCCTCGGGACTAGCCGATAGCTCCTACGAGCAGTACTTC. Its protein is CASRSSGLADSSYEQYF.

The chain has TRBV10-3 and TRBJ2-2; maybe TRBD2 (5 bases). This CDR3 region has 15 residues. Germline CDR1 and CDR2: ENHRY and SYGVKD. V lost 6 bases to trimming and J lost 4 bases, with 15 bases between them. The CDR3 nucleotides read TGTGCCATCAGGGCCGGCACTAGTCGCACCGGGGAGCTGTTTTTT. Protein product: CAIRAGTSRTGELFF.

The V and J genes are TRBV27 and TRBJ2-1, with D possibly TRBD1 on 5 matching bases. The CDR3 contains 13 residues. With 11 bases removed from V and 7 bases from J, the gap between germline ends came to 18 bases. Germline CDR1 and CDR2: MNHEY and SMNVEV (reference sequence). CDR3 sequence (DNA): TGTGCCTGCTCATCCCGGCAGGGAAATGAGCAGTTCTTC. Translation gives CACSSRQGNEQFF.

Here the CDR3 reads CASSAGTGNRGYTF. CDR3 bases: TGTGCCAGCAGCGCGGGGACAGGGAATCGTGGCTACACCTTC. The V gene is TRBV9, the J gene TRBJ1-2, with TRBD1 matching 9 bases. V was clipped by 3 bases and J by 7 bases; unmatched bases: 7. Germline assignment: CDR1 SGDLS and CDR2 YYNGEE. This CDR3 is 14 amino acids long.

The rearrangement links TRBV19 to TRBJ2-2; perhaps TRBD1 as D (6 bases). Trimming took 7 bases from V and 3 from J, leaving 9 bases between them. Per germline, CDR1 LNHDA and CDR2 SQIVND (reference sequence). The CDR3 has 13 amino acids. CDR3 DNA: TGTGCCAGTACAGGGGATGACACCGGGGAGCTGTTTTTT. Its translation: CASTGDDTGELFF.

The chain is built from TRBV15 and TRBJ2-2, with D unresolved. Germline lookup yields CDR1 LNHNV and CDR2 YYDKDF (reference sequence). V was pared by 1 base and J by 6 bases, with 6 bases between. This CDR3 has 13 amino acids. The CDR3 sequence: CATSRVPPGELFF. Written as DNA, the CDR3 is TGTGCCACCAGCAGAGTTCCCCCCGGGGAGCTGTTTTTT.

The V gene is TRBV20-1, the J gene TRBJ2-1; D remains ambiguous. Looked up from germline, CDR1 is DFQATT and CDR2 is SNEGSKA (reference sequence). The CDR3 totals 11 residues. V dropped 3 bases and J dropped 6 bases, with 6 bases sitting between them. CDR3 amino acids: CSASSSNEQFF. The CDR3 nucleotides are TGCAGTGCTAGCTCTAGCAATGAGCAGTTCTTC.

This chain connects TRBV29-1 to TRBJ2-1; D is possibly TRBD2 (5 bases). The ends were cut back, 4 bases at V and 0 bases at J, with 10 bases in the middle. The CDR3 loop spans 14 amino acids. Germline V lookup: CDR1 SQVTM, CDR2 ANQGSEA. CDR3 in amino acids: CSVVGGFSYNEQFF. The CDR3 nucleotides are TGCAGCGTTGTGGGCGGGTTCTCCTACAATGAGCAGTTCTTC.

The chain employs TRBV1 and TRBJ2-7. TRBV1 is designated a pseudogene. CDR3 length: 8 residues. Written as DNA, the CDR3 is TGCACCAGCTACGAGCAGTACTTC. Its protein product is CTSYEQYF.

This clone turned up a few times. This chain joins TRBV10-3 and TRBJ1-5; D unclear. Trimming pared 0 bases from V and 3 bases from J, leaving 9 bases between. CDR3 size: 15 residues. Per germline, CDR1 ENHRY and CDR2 SYGVKD. The CDR3 loop reads CAISESRAANQPQHF. The CDR3 coding sequence is TGTGCCATCAGTGAGTCTCGGGCGGCCAATCAGCCCCAGCATTTT.